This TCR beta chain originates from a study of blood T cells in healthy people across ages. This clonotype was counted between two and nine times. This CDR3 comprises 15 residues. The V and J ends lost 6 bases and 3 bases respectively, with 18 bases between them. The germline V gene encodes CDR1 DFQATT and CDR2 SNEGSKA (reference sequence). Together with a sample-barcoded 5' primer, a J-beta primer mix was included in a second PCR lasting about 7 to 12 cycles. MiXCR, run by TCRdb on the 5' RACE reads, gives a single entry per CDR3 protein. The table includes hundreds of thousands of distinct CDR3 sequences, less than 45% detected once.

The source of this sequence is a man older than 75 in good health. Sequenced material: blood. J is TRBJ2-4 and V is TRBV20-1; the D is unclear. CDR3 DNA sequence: TGCAGTGCGCCGGTTAAGAGTCTGGGCAAAAACATTCAGTACTTC. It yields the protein CSAPVKSLGKNIQYF.